The 5 T cell receptor beta chains in this list originate from one sample, sequenced in a study of blood T cell repertoires in COVID-19. The method was immunoSEQ multiplex PCR; TCRdb's version includes in-frame clones alone and lacks a portion of them. Of 280,000 or so clones listed, approximately 89% are singletons. The specimen sequenced was peripheral blood. The receptors originated from a woman in her fifties or sixties with acute or convalescent COVID-19.

This chain connects TRBV5-4 to TRBJ2-5, with 9 bases fitting TRBD1. The CDR3 extends over 15 amino acids. Germline loops: CDR1 SGHNT, CDR2 YYREEE (reference sequence). V shed 0 bases and J 13 bases; nucleotides not matched to a gene: 13. CDR3 nucleotide sequence: TGTGCCAGCAGCTTGGCCCCGGGACAGGGAGCCGGTCGGTACTTC. The encoded protein is CASSLAPGQGAGRYF.

The chain couples TRBV7-3 to TRBJ1-2; perhaps TRBD1 as D (6 bases). Trimming cost V 0 bases and J 2 bases, with 7 bases left between them. The CDR3 runs to 14 residues. Germline-derived CDR1 and CDR2 are SGHTA and FQGTGA. CDR3: CASSLTGGNYGYTF. The DNA of the CDR3 is TGTGCCAGCAGCTTAACAGGGGGAAACTATGGCTACACCTTC.

The gene calls are TRBV5-1 and TRBJ2-5, with D possibly matching TRBD2 (5 bases). This CDR3 region has 13 residues. CDR1 and CDR2 from the germline V gene are SGHRS and YFSETQ. The V end lost 0 bases, the J end lost 9 bases, and 12 bases lay between the germline ends. The DNA of the CDR3 is TGCGCCAGCAGCTTGGGTACTCTCGGGGCCCAGTACTTC. This translates into CASSLGTLGAQYF.

A single count supports this clone. This sequence joins TRBV28 and TRBJ2-2; 12 bases map to TRBD2. V was clipped by 5 bases and J by 8 bases; unmatched bases: 6. There are 15 residues in the CDR3. Germline values: CDR1 MDHEN, CDR2 SYDVKM. The CDR3 coding sequence is TGTGCCAGCAGTCTCCTAGCGGGAGGGTCTGGGGAGCTGTTTTTT. Translating gives CASSLLAGGSGELFF.

CDR3 nucleotides: TGTGCCAGCAGCTTTGCAGGACAGAACTATGGCTACACCTTC. Its protein product is CASSFAGQNYGYTF. V is TRBV5-6 and J is TRBJ1-2; D is possibly TRBD1 (6 bases). The CDR3 spans 14 residues. The germline V and J ends were trimmed by 2 bases and 2 bases, with 10 bases remaining between them. The germline V gene has CDR1 SGHDT and CDR2 YYEEEE.